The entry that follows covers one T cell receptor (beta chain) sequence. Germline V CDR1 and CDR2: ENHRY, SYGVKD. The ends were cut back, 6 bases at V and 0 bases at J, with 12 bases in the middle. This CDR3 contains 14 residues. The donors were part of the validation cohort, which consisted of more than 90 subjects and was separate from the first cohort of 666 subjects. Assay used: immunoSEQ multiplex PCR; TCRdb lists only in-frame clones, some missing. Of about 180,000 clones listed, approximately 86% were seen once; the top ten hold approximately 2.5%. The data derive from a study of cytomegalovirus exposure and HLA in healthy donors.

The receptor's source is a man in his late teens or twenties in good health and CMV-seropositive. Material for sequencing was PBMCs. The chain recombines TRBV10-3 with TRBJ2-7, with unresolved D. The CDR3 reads CAIRPDSSSYEQYF. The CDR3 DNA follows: TGTGCCATCAGACCCGACTCAAGCTCCTACGAGCAGTACTTC.